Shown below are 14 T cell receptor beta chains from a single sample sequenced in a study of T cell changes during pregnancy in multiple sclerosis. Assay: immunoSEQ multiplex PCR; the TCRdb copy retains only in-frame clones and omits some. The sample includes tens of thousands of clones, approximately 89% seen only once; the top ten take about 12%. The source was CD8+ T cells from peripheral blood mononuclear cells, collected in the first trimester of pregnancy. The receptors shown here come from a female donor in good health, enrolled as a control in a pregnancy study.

The chain's CDR3 is CASASGASYEQYF. The CDR3 DNA sequence: TGTGCCAGCGCCTCAGGGGCCTCCTACGAGCAGTACTTC. V and J are TRBV27 and TRBJ2-7, with a tentative D call TRBD1 (6 bases). The CDR3 is made up of 13 amino acids. V lost 8 bases to trimming and J lost 0 bases, with 11 bases between them. Germline CDR1 reads MNHEY; CDR2 reads SMNVEV (reference sequence).

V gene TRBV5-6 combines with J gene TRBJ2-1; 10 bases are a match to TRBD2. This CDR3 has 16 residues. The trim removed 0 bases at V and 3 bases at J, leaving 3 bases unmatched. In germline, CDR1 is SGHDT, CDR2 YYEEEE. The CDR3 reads CASSLGLAGVYNEQFF. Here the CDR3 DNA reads TGTGCCAGCAGCTTGGGGCTAGCGGGAGTCTACAATGAGCAGTTCTTC. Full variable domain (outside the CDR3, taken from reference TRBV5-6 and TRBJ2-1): DAGVTQSPTHLIKTRGQQVTLRCSPKSGHDTVSWYQQALGQGPQFIFQYYEEEERQRGNFPDRFSGHQFPNYSSELNVNALLLGDSALYLCASSLGLAGVYNEQFFGPGTRLTVL.

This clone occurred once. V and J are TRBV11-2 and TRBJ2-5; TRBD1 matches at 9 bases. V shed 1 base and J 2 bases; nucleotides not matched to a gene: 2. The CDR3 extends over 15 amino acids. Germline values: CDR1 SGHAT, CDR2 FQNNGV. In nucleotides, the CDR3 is TGTGCCAGCAGCTTAGGACAGGGGGATCAAGAGACCCAGTACTTC. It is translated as CASSLGQGDQETQYF.

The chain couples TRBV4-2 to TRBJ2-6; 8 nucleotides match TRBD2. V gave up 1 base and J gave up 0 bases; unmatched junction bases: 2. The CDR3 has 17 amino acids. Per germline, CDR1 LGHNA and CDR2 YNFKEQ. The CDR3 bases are TGTGCCAGCAGCCAAGCGGGGGGGAGCTCTGGGGCCAACGTCCTGACTTTC. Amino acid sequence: CASSQAGGSSGANVLTF.

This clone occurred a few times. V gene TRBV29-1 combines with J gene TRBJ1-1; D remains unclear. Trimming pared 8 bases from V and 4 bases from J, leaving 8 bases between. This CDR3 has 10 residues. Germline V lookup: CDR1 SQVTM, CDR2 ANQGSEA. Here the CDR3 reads CSSGGTEAFF. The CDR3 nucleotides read TGCAGCTCCGGCGGCACTGAAGCTTTCTTT.

CDR3 in amino acids: CASSETGWTDTQYF. As DNA, the CDR3 is TGTGCCAGCAGTGAGACAGGATGGACAGATACGCAGTATTTT. This chain uses TRBV28 with TRBJ2-3, with D tentatively TRBD1 (6 bases). Germline V lookup: CDR1 MDHEN, CDR2 SYDVKM. This CDR3 contains 14 residues. V was clipped by 5 bases and J by 3 bases, with 12 bases between them.

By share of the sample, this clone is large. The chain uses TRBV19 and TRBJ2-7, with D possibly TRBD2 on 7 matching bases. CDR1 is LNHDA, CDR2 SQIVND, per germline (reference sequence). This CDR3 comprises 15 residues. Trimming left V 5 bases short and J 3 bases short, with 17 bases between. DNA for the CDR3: TGTGCCAGTAGTCAGTCGGGGGGCGATAACTACGAGCAGTACTTC. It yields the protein CASSQSGGDNYEQYF.

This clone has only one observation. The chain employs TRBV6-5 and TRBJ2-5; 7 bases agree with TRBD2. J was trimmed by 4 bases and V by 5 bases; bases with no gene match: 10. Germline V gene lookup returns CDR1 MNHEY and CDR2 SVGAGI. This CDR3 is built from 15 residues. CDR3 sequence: CASSRRGVYRETQYF. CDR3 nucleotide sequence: TGTGCCAGCAGTCGTCGGGGGGTCTACAGAGAGACCCAGTACTTC.

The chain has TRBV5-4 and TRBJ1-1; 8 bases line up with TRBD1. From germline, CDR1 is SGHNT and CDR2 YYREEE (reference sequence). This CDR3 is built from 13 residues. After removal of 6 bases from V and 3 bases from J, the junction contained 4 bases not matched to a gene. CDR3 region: CASTQDRDTEAFF. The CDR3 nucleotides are TGTGCCAGCACCCAGGACAGGGACACTGAAGCTTTCTTT.

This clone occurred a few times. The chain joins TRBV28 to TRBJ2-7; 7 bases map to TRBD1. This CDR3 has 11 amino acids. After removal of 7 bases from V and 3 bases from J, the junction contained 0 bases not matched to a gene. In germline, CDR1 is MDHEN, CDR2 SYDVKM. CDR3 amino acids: CASTGGYEQYF. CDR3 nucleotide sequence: TGTGCCAGCACAGGGGGCTACGAGCAGTACTTC.

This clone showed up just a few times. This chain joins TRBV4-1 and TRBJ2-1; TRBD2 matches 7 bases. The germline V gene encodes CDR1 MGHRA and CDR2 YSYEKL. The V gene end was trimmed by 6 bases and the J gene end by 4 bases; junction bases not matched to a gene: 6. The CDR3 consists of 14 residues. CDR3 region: CASRPAGGYNEQFF. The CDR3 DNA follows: TGCGCCAGCAGGCCCGCCGGGGGGTACAATGAGCAGTTCTTC.

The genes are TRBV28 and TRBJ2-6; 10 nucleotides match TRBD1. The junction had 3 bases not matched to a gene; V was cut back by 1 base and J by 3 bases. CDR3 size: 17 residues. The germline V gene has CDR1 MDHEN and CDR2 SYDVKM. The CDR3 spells CASSLSGTGDGANVLTF. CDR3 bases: TGTGCCAGCAGTTTATCGGGGACAGGGGATGGGGCCAACGTCCTGACTTTC.

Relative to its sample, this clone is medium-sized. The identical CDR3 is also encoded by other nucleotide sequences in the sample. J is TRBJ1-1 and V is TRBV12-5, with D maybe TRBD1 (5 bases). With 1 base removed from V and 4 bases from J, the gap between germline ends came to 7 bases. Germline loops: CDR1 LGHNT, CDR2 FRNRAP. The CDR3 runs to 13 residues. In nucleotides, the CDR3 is TGTGCTAGTGGTTTGGGGGGCGGCACTGAAGCTTTCTTT. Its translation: CASGLGGGTEAFF. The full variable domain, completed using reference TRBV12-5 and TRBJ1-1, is DARVTQTPRHKVTEMGQEVTMRCQPILGHNTVFWYRQTMMQGLELLAYFRNRAPLDDSGMPKDRFSAEMPDATLATLKIQPSEPRDSAVYFCASGLGGGTEAFFGQGTRLTVV.

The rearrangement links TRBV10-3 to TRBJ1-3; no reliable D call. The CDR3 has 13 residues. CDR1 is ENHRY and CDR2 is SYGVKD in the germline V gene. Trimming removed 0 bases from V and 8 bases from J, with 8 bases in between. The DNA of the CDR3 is TGTGCCATCAGTGAGTCGTTCGGGGACACCATATATTTT. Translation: CAISESFGDTIYF.